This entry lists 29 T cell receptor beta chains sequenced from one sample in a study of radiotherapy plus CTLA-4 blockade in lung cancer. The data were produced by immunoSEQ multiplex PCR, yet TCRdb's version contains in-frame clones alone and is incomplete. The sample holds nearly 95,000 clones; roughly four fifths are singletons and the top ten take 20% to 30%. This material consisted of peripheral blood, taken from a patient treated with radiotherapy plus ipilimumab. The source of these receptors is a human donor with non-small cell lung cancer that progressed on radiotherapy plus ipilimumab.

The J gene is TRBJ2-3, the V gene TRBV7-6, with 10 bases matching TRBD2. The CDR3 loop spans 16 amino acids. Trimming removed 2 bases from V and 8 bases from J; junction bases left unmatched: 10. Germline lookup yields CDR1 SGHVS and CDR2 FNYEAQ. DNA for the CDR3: TGTGCCAGCAGCTTATCGAGCGGGAGGGCCGGGGGTACGCAGTATTTT. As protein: CASSLSSGRAGGTQYF.

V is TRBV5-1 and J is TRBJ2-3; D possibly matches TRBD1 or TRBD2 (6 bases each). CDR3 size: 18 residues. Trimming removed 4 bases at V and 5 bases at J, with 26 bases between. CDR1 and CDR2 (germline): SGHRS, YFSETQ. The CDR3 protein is CASSATGSSVLSGDTQYF. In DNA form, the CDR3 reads TGCGCCAGCAGCGCGACAGGATCTAGCGTGTTGAGTGGAGATACGCAGTATTTT.

CDR3 region: CASSGEGLQETQYF. The CDR3 DNA sequence: TGTGCCAGCAGCGGGGAGGGACTACAAGAGACCCAGTACTTC. The V and J genes are TRBV9 and TRBJ2-5; TRBD2 matches 7 bases. Germline V lookup: CDR1 SGDLS, CDR2 YYNGEE. The CDR3 is 14 residues long. J was trimmed by 2 bases and V by 3 bases; bases with no gene match: 4. The full variable domain, with the rest looked up from reference TRBV9 and TRBJ2-5, is DSGVTQTPKHLITATGQRVTLRCSPRSGDLSVYWYQQSLDQGLQFLIQYYNGEERAKGNILERFSAQQFPDLHSELNLSSLELGDSALYFCASSGEGLQETQYFGPGTRLLVL.

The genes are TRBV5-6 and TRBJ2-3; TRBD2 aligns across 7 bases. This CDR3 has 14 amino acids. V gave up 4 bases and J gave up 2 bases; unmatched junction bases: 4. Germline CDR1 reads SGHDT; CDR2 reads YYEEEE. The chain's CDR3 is CASSPRDYTDTQYF. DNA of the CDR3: TGTGCCAGCAGCCCCCGGGACTACACAGATACGCAGTATTTT.

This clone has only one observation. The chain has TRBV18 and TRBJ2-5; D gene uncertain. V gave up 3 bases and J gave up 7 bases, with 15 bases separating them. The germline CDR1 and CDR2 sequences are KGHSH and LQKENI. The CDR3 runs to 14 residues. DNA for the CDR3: TGTGCCAGCTCACCCTCCCCAGCCCTCGGGACCCAGTACTTC. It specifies CASSPSPALGTQYF.

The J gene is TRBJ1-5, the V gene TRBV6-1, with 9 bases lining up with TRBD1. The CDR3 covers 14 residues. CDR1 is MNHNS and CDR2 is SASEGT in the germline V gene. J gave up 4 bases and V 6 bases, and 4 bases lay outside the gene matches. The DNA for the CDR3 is TGTGCCAGCAGCCAAGACAGGGGGAATCAGCCCCAGCATTTT. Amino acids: CASSQDRGNQPQHF.

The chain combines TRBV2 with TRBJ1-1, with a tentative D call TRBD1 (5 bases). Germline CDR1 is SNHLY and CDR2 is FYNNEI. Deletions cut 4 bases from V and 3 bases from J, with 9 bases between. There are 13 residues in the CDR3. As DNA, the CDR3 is TGTGCCAGCAGTGCGGGCAGGGACACTGAAGCTTTCTTT. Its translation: CASSAGRDTEAFF.

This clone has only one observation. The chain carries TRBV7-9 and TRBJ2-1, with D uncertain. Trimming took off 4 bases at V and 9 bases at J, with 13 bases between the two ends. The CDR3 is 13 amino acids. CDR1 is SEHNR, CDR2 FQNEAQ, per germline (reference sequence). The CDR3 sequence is CASSSHSSGEQFF. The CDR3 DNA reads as TGTGCCAGCAGCTCCCACTCTTCGGGTGAGCAGTTCTTC. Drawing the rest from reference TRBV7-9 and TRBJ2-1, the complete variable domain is DTGVSQNPRHKITKRGQNVTFRCDPISEHNRLYWYRQTLGQGPEFLTYFQNEAQLEKSRLLSDRFSAERPKGSFSTLEIQRTEQGDSAMYLCASSSHSSGEQFFGPGTRLTVL.

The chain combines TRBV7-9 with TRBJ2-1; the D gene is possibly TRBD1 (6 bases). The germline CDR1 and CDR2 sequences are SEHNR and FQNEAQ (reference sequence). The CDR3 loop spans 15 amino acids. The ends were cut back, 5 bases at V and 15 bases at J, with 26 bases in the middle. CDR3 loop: CASSVIPGQVDHAFF. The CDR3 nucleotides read TGTGCCAGCAGCGTAATTCCGGGACAAGTTGATCATGCGTTCTTC.

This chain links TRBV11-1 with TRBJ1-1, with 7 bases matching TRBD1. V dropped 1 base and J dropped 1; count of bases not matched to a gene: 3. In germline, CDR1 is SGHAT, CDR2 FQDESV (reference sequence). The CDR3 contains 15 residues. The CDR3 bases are TGTGCCAGCAGCTTAGAAAAGGGGGCGAACACTGAAGCTTTCTTT. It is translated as CASSLEKGANTEAFF. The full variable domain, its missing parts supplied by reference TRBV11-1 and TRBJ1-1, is EAEVAQSPRYKITEKSQAVAFWCDPISGHATLYWYRQILGQGPELLVQFQDESVVDDSQLPKDRFSAERLKGVDSTLKIQPAELGDSAMYLCASSLEKGANTEAFFGQGTRLTVV.

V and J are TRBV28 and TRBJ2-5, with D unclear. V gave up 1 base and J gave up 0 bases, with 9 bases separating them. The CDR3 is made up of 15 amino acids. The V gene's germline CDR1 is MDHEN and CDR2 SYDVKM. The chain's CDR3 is CASSLFDEYQETQYF. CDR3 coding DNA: TGTGCCAGCAGTTTATTTGACGAGTACCAAGAGACCCAGTACTTC.

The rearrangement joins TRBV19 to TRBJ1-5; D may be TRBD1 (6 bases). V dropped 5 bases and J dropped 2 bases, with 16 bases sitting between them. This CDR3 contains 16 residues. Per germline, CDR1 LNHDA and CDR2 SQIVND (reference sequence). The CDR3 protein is CASSFPPGVGNQPQHF. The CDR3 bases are TGTGCCAGTAGTTTCCCTCCAGGGGTGGGCAATCAGCCCCAGCATTTT.

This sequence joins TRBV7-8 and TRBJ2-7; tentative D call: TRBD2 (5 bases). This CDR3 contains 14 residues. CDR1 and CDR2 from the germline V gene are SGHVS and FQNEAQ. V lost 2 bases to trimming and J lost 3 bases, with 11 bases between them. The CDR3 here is CASSLPGGVYEQYF. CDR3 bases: TGTGCCAGCAGCTTACCCGGAGGCGTCTACGAGCAGTACTTC.

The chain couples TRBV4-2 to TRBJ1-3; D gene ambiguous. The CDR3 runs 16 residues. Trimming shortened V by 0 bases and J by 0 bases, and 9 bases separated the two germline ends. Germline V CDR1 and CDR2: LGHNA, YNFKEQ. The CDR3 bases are TGTGCCAGCAGCCAAGATTTTAGTGACTCTGGAAACACCATATATTTT. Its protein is CASSQDFSDSGNTIYF.

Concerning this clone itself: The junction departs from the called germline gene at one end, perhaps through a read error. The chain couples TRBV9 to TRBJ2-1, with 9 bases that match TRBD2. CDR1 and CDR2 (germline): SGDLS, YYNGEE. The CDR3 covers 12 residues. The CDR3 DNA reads TGTGCCAGCAGCGTCTCTAGCGGGACCACACTCTTC. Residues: CASSVSSGTTLF.

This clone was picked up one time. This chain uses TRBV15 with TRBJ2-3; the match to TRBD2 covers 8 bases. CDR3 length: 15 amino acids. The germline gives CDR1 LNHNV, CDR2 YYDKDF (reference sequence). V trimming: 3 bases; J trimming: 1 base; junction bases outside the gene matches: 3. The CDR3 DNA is TGTGCCACCAGCAGGAGCGGGAGCGGCACAGATACGCAGTATTTT. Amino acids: CATSRSGSGTDTQYF.

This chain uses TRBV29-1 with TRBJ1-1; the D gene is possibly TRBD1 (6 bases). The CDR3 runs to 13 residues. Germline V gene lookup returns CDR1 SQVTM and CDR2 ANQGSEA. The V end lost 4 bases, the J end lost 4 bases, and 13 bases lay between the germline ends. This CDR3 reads CSVVLGAGTEAFF. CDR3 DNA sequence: TGCAGCGTTGTATTGGGGGCAGGCACTGAAGCTTTCTTT.

CDR3 region: CASHSFREQNEQFF. The CDR3 region has the DNA TGTGCCAGTCATTCTTTTAGGGAGCAAAATGAGCAGTTCTTC. This chain joins TRBV2 and TRBJ2-1, with D possibly matching TRBD2 (5 bases). The V gene's germline CDR1 is SNHLY and CDR2 FYNNEI. This CDR3 spans 14 amino acids. V dropped 9 bases and J dropped 7 bases, with 19 bases sitting between them.

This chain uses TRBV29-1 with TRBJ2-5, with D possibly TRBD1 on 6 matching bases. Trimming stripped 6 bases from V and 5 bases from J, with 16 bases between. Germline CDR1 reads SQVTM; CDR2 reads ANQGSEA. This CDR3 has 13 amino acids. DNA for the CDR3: TGCAGCGTCAAAAAAGGGGGAAAGGAGACCCAGTACTTC. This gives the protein CSVKKGGKETQYF.

Here the CDR3 DNA reads TGTGCCAGCAGAGTCGGGAACACCATATATTTT. Protein sequence: CASRVGNTIYF. The chain uses TRBV11-2 and TRBJ1-3; D ambiguous. V was cut by 6 bases and J by 7 bases, with 7 bases left in between. The CDR3 sequence is 11 residues long. CDR1 is SGHAT and CDR2 is FQNNGV in the germline V gene. Looking up the rest from reference TRBV11-2 and TRBJ1-3 gives the full variable domain: EAGVAQSPRYKIIEKRQSVAFWCNPISGHATLYWYQQILGQGPKLLIQFQNNGVVDDSQLPKDRFSAERLKGVDSTLKIQPAKLEDSAVYLCASRVGNTIYFGEGSWLTVV.

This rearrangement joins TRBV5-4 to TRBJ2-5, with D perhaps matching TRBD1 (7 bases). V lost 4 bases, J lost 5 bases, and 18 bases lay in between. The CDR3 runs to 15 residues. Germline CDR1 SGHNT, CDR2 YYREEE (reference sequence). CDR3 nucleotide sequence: TGTGCCAGCAGCGGGACTCAGGGGGTGTCGGAGACCCAGTACTTC. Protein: CASSGTQGVSETQYF.

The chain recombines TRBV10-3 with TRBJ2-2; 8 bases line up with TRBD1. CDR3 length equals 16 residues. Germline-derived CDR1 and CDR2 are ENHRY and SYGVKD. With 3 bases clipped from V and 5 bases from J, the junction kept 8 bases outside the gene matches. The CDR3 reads CAISELAGGVTGELFF. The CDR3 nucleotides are TGTGCCATCAGTGAATTGGCAGGGGGCGTAACCGGGGAGCTGTTTTTT.

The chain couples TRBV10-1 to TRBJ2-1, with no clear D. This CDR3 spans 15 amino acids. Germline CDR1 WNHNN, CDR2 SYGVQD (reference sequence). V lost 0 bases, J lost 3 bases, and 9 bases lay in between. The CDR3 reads CASSESGSSYNEQFF. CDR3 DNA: TGCGCCAGCAGTGAGTCCGGTAGCAGCTACAATGAGCAGTTCTTC.

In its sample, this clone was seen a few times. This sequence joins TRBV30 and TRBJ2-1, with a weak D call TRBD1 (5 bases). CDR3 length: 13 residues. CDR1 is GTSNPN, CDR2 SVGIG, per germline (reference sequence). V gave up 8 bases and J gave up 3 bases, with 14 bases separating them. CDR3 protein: CAQSKQDYNEQFF. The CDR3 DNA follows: TGTGCCCAATCGAAACAGGACTACAATGAGCAGTTCTTC. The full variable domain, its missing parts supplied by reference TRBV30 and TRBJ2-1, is SQTIHQWPATLVQPVGSPLSLECTVEGTSNPNLYWYRQAAGRGLQLLFYSVGIGQISSEVPQNLSASRPQDRQFILSSKKLLLSDSGFYLCAQSKQDYNEQFFGPGTRLTVL.

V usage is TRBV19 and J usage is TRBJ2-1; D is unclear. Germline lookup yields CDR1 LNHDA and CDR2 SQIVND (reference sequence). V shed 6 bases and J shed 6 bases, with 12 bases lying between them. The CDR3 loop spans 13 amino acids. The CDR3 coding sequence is TGTGCCAGTAGCAAACCATTTAGCAATGAGCAGTTCTTC. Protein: CASSKPFSNEQFF. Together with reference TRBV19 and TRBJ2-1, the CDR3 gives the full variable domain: DGGITQSPKYLFRKEGQNVTLSCEQNLNHDAMYWYRQDPGQGLRLIYYSQIVNDFQKGDIAEGYSVSREKKESFPLTVTSAQKNPTAFYLCASSKPFSNEQFFGPGTRLTVL.

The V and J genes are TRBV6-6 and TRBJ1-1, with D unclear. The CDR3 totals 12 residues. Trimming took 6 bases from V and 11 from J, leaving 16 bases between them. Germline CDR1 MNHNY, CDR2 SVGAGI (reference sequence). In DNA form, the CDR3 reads TGTGCCAGCAGAGAAAGGGCCCGGGTGGCTTTCTTT. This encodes CASRERARVAFF.

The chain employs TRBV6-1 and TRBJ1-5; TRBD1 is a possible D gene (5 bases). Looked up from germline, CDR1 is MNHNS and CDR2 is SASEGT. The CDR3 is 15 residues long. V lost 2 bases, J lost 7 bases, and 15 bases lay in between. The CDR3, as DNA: TGTGCCAGCAGTGAACGGGCAGGGATAGGCCAGCCCCAGCATTTT. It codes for CASSERAGIGQPQHF.

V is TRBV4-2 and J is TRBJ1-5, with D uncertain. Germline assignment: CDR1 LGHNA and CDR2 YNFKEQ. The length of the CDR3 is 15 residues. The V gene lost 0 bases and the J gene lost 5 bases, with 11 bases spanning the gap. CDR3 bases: TGTGCCAGCAGCCAAGATGTAGGGAGAGATCAGCCCCAGCATTTT. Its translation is CASSQDVGRDQPQHF.

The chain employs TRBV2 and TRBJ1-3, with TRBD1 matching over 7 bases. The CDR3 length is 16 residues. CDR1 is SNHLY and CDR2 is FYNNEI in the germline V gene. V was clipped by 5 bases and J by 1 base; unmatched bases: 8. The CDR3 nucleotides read TGTGCCAGCAGTCCCTTTACAGGGGATTCTGGAAACACCATATATTTT. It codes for CASSPFTGDSGNTIYF.